The rows below give T cell receptor beta chains drawn from one sample of a study of blood T cell repertoires in COVID-19. Sequenced by immunoSEQ multiplex PCR; TCRdb stores in-frame clones only, minus some. The sample carries fewer than 20,000 clones, over 75% recorded once. The sequenced material came from peripheral blood. The receptors shown here come from a man in his 70s in a cohort sampled during active COVID-19. CDR3s include the opening cysteine and the closing phenylalanine or tryptophan. D genes are given only for firm matches. A row's size may be missing; if present it is once, few, many or a size class.

TGCAGCGTTGGTCGCTCGGGACTAGTCGTAAGGGAGACCCAGTACTTC	CSVGRSGLVVRETQYF	TRBV29-1	TRBJ2-5	TRBD2	-
TGTGCCAGCCGCCCTACGGCTAGCGGAGAAGAGACCCAGTACTTC	CASRPTASGEETQYF	TRBV11-2	TRBJ2-5	TRBD2	-
TGTGCCAGCAGCAACCGGGGGAATGAAAAACTGTTTTTT	CASSNRGNEKLFF	TRBV6-5	TRBJ1-4	-	-
TGTGCCAGCTCAACTAGCACAGATACGCAGTATTTT	CASSTSTDTQYF	TRBV18	TRBJ2-3	-	-
TGTGCCTGGAGTGTAGCGGGAGCCCCAGAGACCCAGTACTTC	CAWSVAGAPETQYF	TRBV30	TRBJ2-5	TRBD2	-
TGTGCCTGGAGCATAATGGAGAAAGAGACCCAGTACTTC	CAWSIMEKETQYF	TRBV30	TRBJ2-5	-	-
TGTGCCAGCAGCTTAATAGCGGGGAACTTGAATGAGCAGTTCTTC	CASSLIAGNLNEQFF	TRBV7-3	TRBJ2-1	TRBD2	-
TGTGCCAGCAGTACCCCGGTAACGGGGGGCAGTTATGGCTACACCTTC	CASSTPVTGGSYGYTF	TRBV6-2/TRBV6-3	TRBJ1-2	-	-
TGCGCCAGCAGCCAAGGGAGAACACTGGCAGACACAGATACGCAGTATTTT	CASSQGRTLADTDTQYF	TRBV4-3	TRBJ2-3	-	-
TGTGCCAGTAGTTACCGGGACAGACCGAACACTGAAGCTTTCTTT	CASSYRDRPNTEAFF	TRBV19	TRBJ1-1	TRBD1	-
TGTGCCAGCAGTTTACAGGGAAGGGTTGGCTACACCTTC	CASSLQGRVGYTF	TRBV12-3/TRBV12-4	TRBJ1-2	-	-
TGTGCCAGTAGTATAAGCGGAGACCCCTACAATGAGCAGTTCTTC	CASSISGDPYNEQFF	TRBV19	TRBJ2-1	-	-
TGTGCCACCAGCCCACGAATGGGAGATGAGCAGTTCTTC	CATSPRMGDEQFF	TRBV15	TRBJ2-1	-	medium-sized
TGTGCCAGCAGTTTATCGGGAGCGAATACCGGGGAGCTGTTTTTT	CASSLSGANTGELFF	TRBV28	TRBJ2-2	-	-
TGTGCCAGCAGTGAGGACAGGGTGAGGGGCTACACCTTC	CASSEDRVRGYTF	TRBV2	TRBJ1-2	TRBD1	-
TGCGCCAGCAGCTTGGGCGGGCGCACAGATACGCAGTATTTT	CASSLGGRTDTQYF	TRBV5-1	TRBJ2-3	-	-
TGTGCCAGCTCAAAAACGGGACAGGGGACTTCACCCCTCCACTTT	CASSKTGQGTSPLHF	TRBV18	TRBJ1-6	TRBD1	-
TGTGCCAGCAGCTCCATGACCGGGACAGGTAGTCACACCGGGGAGCTGTTTTTT	CASSSMTGTGSHTGELFF	TRBV11-2	TRBJ2-2	TRBD1	-
TGTGCCAGCAGCCCCTCTGAGGGCTACACCTTC	CASSPSEGYTF	TRBV7-9	TRBJ1-2	-	-
TGTGCCAGCAGCTTACGACGGGAGGGAGGCGGGGAGCTGTTTTTT	CASSLRREGGGELFF	TRBV7-7	TRBJ2-2	TRBD2	once
TGTGCCACCAGTGATTTGGCAGGATCCACCGGGGAGCTGTTTTTT	CATSDLAGSTGELFF	TRBV24-1	TRBJ2-2	-	-
TGTGCCAGCAGTTTAGCAGCGAACACTGAAGCTTTCTTT	CASSLAANTEAFF	TRBV12-3/TRBV12-4	TRBJ1-1	-	-
TGTGCCACCAGCAGAGATCTGACAGGGGATTCACCCCTCCACTTT	CATSRDLTGDSPLHF	TRBV15	TRBJ1-6	TRBD1	-
TGTGCCAGCAGCCGGTCGGGGAGGATTCCAGATACGCAGTATTTT	CASSRSGRIPDTQYF	TRBV7-9	TRBJ2-3	-	-
TGTGCCACCTGGACAGGGATGAACACTGAAGCTTTCTTT	CATWTGMNTEAFF	TRBV6-5	TRBJ1-1	TRBD1	few
TGTGCCACCAGTGAAACTGGGACTACAGGGGGCGATGAGCAGTTCTTC	CATSETGTTGGDEQFF	TRBV24-1	TRBJ2-1	TRBD1	-
TGCGCCAGCACCCTCTATGGACACGCCCCAAGCGAGCAGTACTTC	CASTLYGHAPSEQYF	TRBV5-1	TRBJ2-7	-	-
TGTGCCTGGAGTCATCCGGGACTAGCGGGACTCTCCTACGAGCAGTACTTC	CAWSHPGLAGLSYEQYF	TRBV30	TRBJ2-7	TRBD2	-
TGTGCCAGCAGTTCCGGACTAGCGAACTCCTACGAGCAGTACTTC	CASSSGLANSYEQYF	TRBV6-6	TRBJ2-7	TRBD2	-
TGTGCCAGCAGTTTGGGCGGGGTTAGCACAGATACGCAGTATTTT	CASSLGGVSTDTQYF	TRBV6-2/TRBV6-3	TRBJ2-3	-	-
TGTGCCAGTAGTGTCACTCGAACCGGGGAGCTGTTTTTT	CASSVTRTGELFF	TRBV19	TRBJ2-2	-	few
TGTGCCAGCAGTTTCTTGACTAGCGGGAAACGGGTTAGTGAGCAGTTCTTC	CASSFLTSGKRVSEQFF	TRBV28	TRBJ2-1	TRBD2	-
TGTGCCAGCAGCCCTCCTGACAGGTACTACGAGCAGTACTTC	CASSPPDRYYEQYF	TRBV5-5	TRBJ2-7	-	-
TGTGCCAGCAGCGCCCTAGCGGGAGGGCCCGTCGGGGAGCTGTTTTTT	CASSALAGGPVGELFF	TRBV11-3	TRBJ2-2	TRBD2	few
TGTGCCAGCAGTTCTGATACTAGCGGGAGTTACAATGAGCAGTTCTTC	CASSSDTSGSYNEQFF	TRBV28	TRBJ2-1	TRBD2	-
TGCGCCAGCAGTGTGCGGAGCGGCAAAAACATTCAGTACTTC	CASSVRSGKNIQYF	TRBV5-1	TRBJ2-4	-	-
TGTGCCAGCAGCTTAGAGAGAGCCGGGGAGCTGTTTTTT	CASSLERAGELFF	TRBV11-2	TRBJ2-2	-	-
TGTGCCAGCAAGCGGGCTGGGGGCAATCAGCCCCAGCATTTT	CASKRAGGNQPQHF	TRBV7-2	TRBJ1-5	-	few
TGTGCCAGCAGCGCCAGGACTAGCGGGAGTTTAAGGTGGCCTCGGGCCCAGTTCTTC	CASSARTSGSLRWPRAQFF	TRBV7-8	TRBJ2-1	TRBD2	-
TGCGCCAGCAGCCCGTCTAATGGGAGAGTAGCGAACCCCGAGCAGTACTTC	CASSPSNGRVANPEQYF	TRBV4-1	TRBJ2-7	-	-
TGTGCCAGCAGTTTAAGGGGCATCTCCTACGAGCAGTACTTC	CASSLRGISYEQYF	TRBV28	TRBJ2-7	-	-
TGTGCCATCAGCCTGGAGAGAAACACTGAAGCTTTCTTT	CAISLERNTEAFF	TRBV10-3	TRBJ1-1	-	-
TGTGCCAGCAGCTCCGGGACTAGGTTCGAGCAGTACTTC	CASSSGTRFEQYF	TRBV7-2	TRBJ2-7	TRBD2	-
TGTGCCAGCAGCTTCGGGAATGGGTACAATGAGCAGTTCTTC	CASSFGNGYNEQFF	TRBV7-8	TRBJ2-1	-	few
TGTGCCAGCAGCCTAGATCGTTGGGATACGCAGTATTTT	CASSLDRWDTQYF	TRBV5-4	TRBJ2-3	-	-
TGTGCCAGCAGCTTGGAGGGACTAGCGGGAGGCCTATCCTACGAGCAGTACTTC	CASSLEGLAGGLSYEQYF	TRBV5-5	TRBJ2-7	TRBD2	-
TGTGCCAGCAGCCAAGCAGGCGGCAATCAGCCCCAGCATTTT	CASSQAGGNQPQHF	TRBV3-1/TRBV3-2	TRBJ1-5	-	-
TGTGCCAGCAGAAAAGCGGGAGGGCCGACAGATACGCAGTATTTT	CASRKAGGPTDTQYF	TRBV5-4	TRBJ2-3	TRBD2	-
TGCGCCAGCCGACTGGAGAACACCGGGGAGCTGTTTTTT	CASRLENTGELFF	TRBV5-1	TRBJ2-2	-	-
TGTGCCAGCAGCCTGGGACAGGGGGCATACGAGCAGTACTTC	CASSLGQGAYEQYF	TRBV3-1/TRBV3-2	TRBJ2-7	TRBD1	-
TGCAGCGTTGTCGGCCTGGACAGGGAATCGGGAGAGACCCAGTACTTC	CSVVGLDRESGETQYF	TRBV29-1	TRBJ2-5	TRBD1	-
TGTGCCAGCAGTACTTCTGCGGGGGGGAGCAATCAGCCCCAGCATTTT	CASSTSAGGSNQPQHF	TRBV6-6	TRBJ1-5	-	-
TGCAGCGTTGGGCAGACAGGGGGGTGGGAGCAGTACTTC	CSVGQTGGWEQYF	TRBV29-1	TRBJ2-7	TRBD1	-
TGTGCCAGTAGTATAGCTAGCGGGATTATCAATGAGCAGTTCTTC	CASSIASGIINEQFF	TRBV19	TRBJ2-1	TRBD2	-
TGTGCCAGCAGTAACGCCGACAGGGGAGGCTCCTACGAGCAGTACTTC	CASSNADRGGSYEQYF	TRBV6-6	TRBJ2-7	TRBD1	-